One sample yielded the 8 T cell receptor beta chains listed below, sequenced in a study of cytomegalovirus exposure and HLA in healthy donors. In the PCR, 60 Vbeta and 13 Jbeta primers were used. Assay used: immunoSEQ multiplex PCR; TCRdb lists only in-frame clones, some missing. This table holds a few hundred thousand clones, about 93% found once. The sample comprised PBMCs. Source of these receptors: a girl aged 2 to 10 in good health and CMV-seronegative.

The J gene is TRBJ2-7, the V gene TRBV11-2, with 10 bases that match TRBD2. Trimming at V came to 1 base and at J to 0 bases, leaving 12 bases not matched to a gene. There are 19 residues in the CDR3. Germline V lookup: CDR1 SGHAT, CDR2 FQNNGV. The CDR3 coding sequence is TGTGCCAGCAGCTTAGGACTATCCGGGACTAGCGCTAACTCCTACGAGCAGTACTTC. It specifies CASSLGLSGTSANSYEQYF.

The chain links TRBV2 to TRBJ2-7; TRBD2 aligns across 8 bases. The ends lost 5 bases at V and 0 bases at J; junction bases unmatched: 9. Germline V gene sequence: CDR1 SNHLY, CDR2 FYNNEI. This CDR3 has 16 amino acids. The DNA for the CDR3 is TGTGCCAGCAGTAGGGGGACTAGTCGTAGCTCCTACGAGCAGTACTTC. It is translated as CASSRGTSRSSYEQYF.

The chain recombines TRBV4-1 with TRBJ1-5, with TRBD1 matching over 7 bases. The V and J ends lost 6 bases and 4 bases, in that order; junction bases with no gene match: 12. CDR1 and CDR2 (germline): MGHRA, YSYEKL. The CDR3 runs to 16 residues. The CDR3 spells CASSLLPPGQNQPQHF. Here the CDR3 DNA reads TGCGCCAGCAGTCTCCTACCCCCGGGACAGAATCAGCCCCAGCATTTT.

The V and J genes are TRBV10-3 and TRBJ2-6; 11 bases are shared with TRBD1. V gave up 8 bases and J gave up 0 bases; unmatched junction bases: 3. Germline CDR1 reads ENHRY; CDR2 reads SYGVKD. CDR3 length: 16 residues. CDR3 protein: CAIGTGGISGANVLTF. The CDR3 DNA reads TGTGCCATCGGGACAGGGGGGATCTCTGGGGCCAACGTCCTGACTTTC.

The J gene is TRBJ1-2, the V gene TRBV7-6; TRBD1 might be the D (6 bases). Germline CDR1 reads SGHVS; CDR2 reads FNYEAQ. This CDR3 has 15 residues. Trimming cost V 1 base and J 6 bases, with 15 bases left between them. The CDR3 DNA reads TGTGCCAGCAGCTTAGAGGGGGGGTCATCTAATGGCTACACCTTC. It codes for CASSLEGGSSNGYTF.

V and J are TRBV7-9 and TRBJ1-1; 7 nucleotides align to TRBD1. Per germline, CDR1 SEHNR and CDR2 FQNEAQ (reference sequence). V gave up 1 base and J gave up 1 base; unmatched junction bases: 9. The CDR3 extends over 17 amino acids. CDR3 nucleotides: TGTGCCAGCAGCTTAGTTTTAGGGGACAGAGAGAACACTGAAGCTTTCTTT. Protein sequence: CASSLVLGDRENTEAFF.

This clone was seen a few times. The chain joins TRBV29-1 to TRBJ1-3; 9 bases agree with TRBD1. The germline CDR1 and CDR2 sequences are SQVTM and ANQGSEA. This CDR3 spans 12 amino acids. The V gene end was trimmed by 6 bases and the J gene end by 8 bases; junction bases not matched to a gene: 5. The CDR3 coding sequence is TGCAGCGTGGGACAGGGAGTGGACACCATATATTTT. It encodes CSVGQGVDTIYF.

This chain connects TRBV6-5 to TRBJ1-1; TRBD1 matches at 8 bases. V shed 5 bases, J shed 6 bases, and the junction held 8 bases outside the gene matches. Per germline, CDR1 MNHEY and CDR2 SVGAGI. The CDR3 runs 14 residues. For the CDR3, the DNA is TGTGCCAGCAGTACGACAGGGGTTGGCGCTGAAGCTTTCTTT. Protein product: CASSTTGVGAEAFF.